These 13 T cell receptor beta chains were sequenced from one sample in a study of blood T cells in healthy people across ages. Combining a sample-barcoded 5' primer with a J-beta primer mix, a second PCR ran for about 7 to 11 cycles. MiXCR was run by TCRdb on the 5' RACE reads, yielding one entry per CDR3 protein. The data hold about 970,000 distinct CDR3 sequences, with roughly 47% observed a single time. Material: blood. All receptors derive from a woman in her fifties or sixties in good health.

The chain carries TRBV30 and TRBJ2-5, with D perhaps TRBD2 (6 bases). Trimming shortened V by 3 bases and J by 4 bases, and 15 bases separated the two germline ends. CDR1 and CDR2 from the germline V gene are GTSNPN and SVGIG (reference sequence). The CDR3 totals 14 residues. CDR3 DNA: TGTGCCTGGAGGGCCCCCGGGAGAGGAGAGACCCAGTACTTC. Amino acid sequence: CAWRAPGRGETQYF.

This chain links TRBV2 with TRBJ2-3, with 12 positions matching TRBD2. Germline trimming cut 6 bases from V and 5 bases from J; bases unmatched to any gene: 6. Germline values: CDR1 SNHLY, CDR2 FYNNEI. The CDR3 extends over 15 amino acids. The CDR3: CASSILAGGGDTQYF. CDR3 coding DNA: TGTGCCAGCAGCATACTAGCGGGAGGTGGAGATACGCAGTATTTT.

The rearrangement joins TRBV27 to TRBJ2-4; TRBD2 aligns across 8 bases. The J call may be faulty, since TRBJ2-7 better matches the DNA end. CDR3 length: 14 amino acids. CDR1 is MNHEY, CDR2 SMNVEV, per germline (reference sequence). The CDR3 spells CASSGLAWSYEQYF. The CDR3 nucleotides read TGTGCCAGCAGCGGACTAGCTTGGTCCTACGAGCAGTACTTC.

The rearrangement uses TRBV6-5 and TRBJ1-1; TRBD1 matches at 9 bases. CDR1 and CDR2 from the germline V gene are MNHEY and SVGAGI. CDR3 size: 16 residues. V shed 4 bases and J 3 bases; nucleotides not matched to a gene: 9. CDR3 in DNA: TGTGCCAGCAGTTCTCCTTCGGGACAGGGTTACACTGAAGCTTTCTTT. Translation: CASSSPSGQGYTEAFF.

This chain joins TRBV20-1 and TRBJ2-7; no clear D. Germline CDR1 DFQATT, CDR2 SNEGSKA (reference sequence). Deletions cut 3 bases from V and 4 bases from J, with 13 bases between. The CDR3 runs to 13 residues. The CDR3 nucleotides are TGCAGTGCTAGGTCCTCCCTCGGTTACGAGCAGTACTTC. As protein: CSARSSLGYEQYF.

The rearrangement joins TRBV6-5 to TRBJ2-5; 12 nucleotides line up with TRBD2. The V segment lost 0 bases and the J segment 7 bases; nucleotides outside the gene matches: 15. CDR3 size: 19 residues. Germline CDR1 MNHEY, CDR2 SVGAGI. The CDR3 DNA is TGTGCCAGCAGTTACTCGCGCCTAGCGGGAGGGCCCCTACCTAGGACCCAGTACTTC. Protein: CASSYSRLAGGPLPRTQYF.

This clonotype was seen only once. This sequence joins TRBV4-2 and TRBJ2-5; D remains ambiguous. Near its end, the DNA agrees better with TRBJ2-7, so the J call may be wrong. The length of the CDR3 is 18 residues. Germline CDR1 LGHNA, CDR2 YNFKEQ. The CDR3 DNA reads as TGTGCCAGCAGCCTTCAGGACGTCCGGGCCGGATTAAGCTACGAGCAGTACTTC. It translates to CASSLQDVRAGLSYEQYF.

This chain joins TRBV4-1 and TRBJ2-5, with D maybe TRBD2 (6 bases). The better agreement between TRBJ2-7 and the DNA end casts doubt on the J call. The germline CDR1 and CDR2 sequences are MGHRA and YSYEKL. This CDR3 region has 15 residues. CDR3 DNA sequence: TGCGCCAGCAGCCGTGTCAGCCAGGGAGGCTACGAGCAGTACTTC. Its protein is CASSRVSQGGYEQYF.

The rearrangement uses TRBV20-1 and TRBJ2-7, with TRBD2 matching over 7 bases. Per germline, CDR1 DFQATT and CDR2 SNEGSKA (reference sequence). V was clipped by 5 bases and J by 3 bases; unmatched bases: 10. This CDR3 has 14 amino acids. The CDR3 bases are TGCAGTGCTTCGGCTAGCGGAGGCAACTACGAGCAGTACTTC. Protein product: CSASASGGNYEQYF.

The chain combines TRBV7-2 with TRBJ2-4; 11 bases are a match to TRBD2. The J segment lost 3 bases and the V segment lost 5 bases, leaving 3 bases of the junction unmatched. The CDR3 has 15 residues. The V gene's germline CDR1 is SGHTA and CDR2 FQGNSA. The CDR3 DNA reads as TGTGCCAGCAGCGTAACTAGCGGGAGCAAAAACATTCAGTACTTC. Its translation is CASSVTSGSKNIQYF.

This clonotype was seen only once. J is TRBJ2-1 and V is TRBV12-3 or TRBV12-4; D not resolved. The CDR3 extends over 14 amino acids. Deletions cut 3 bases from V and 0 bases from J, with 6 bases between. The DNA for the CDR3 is TGTGCCAGCAGTTTGCCACCCTCCTACAATGAGCAGTTCTTC. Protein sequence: CASSLPPSYNEQFF.

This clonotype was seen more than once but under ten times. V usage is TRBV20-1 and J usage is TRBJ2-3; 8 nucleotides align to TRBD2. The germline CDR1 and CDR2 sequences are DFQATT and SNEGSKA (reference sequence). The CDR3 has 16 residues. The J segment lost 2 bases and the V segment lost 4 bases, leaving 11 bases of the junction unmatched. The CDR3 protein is CSANHHKREYTDTQYF. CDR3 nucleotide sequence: TGCAGTGCTAACCACCATAAGCGGGAGTACACAGATACGCAGTATTTT.

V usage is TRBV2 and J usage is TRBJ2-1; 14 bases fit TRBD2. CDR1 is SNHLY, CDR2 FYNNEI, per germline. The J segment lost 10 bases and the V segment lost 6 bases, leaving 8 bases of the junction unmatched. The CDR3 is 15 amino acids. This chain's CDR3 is CASRGLAGALLEQFF. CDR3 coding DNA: TGTGCCAGCAGGGGACTAGCGGGAGCGCTCTTAGAGCAGTTCTTC. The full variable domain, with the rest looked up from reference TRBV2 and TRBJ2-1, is EPEVTQTPSHQVTQMGQEVILRCVPISNHLYFYWYRQILGQKVEFLVSFYNNEISEKSEIFDDQFSVERPDGSNFTLKIRSTKLEDSAMYFCASRGLAGALLEQFFGPGTRLTVL.